This T cell receptor beta chain was recorded in a study of regulatory T cells in long-lasting Graves disease. Study-level background: The criterion for persistent Graves' disease was over 5 years of antithyroid drugs with positive TSH receptor antibodies.

Germline lookup yields CDR1 SGHTA and CDR2 FQGTGA. This CDR3 comprises 17 residues. Trimming took off 5 bases at V and 3 bases at J, with 23 bases between the two ends. General observations from the study: Newly diagnosed patients shared 950 to 1,000 public clonotypes; persistent patients shared some 2,700. Persistent disease showed a preference for TRBV28, TRBJ1-2 and TRBJ2-5.

Time point specified: persistent/refractory GD, antithyroid drugs over 5 years with positive TRAb. The TCR library was made from RNA that had been extracted from PBMCs in TRIzol. To make TCR beta libraries, researchers used iRepertoire HTBI primers and Arm-PCR of CDR3 regions. Via MiXCR, TCRdb re-called the multiplex PCR reads, giving one row per CDR3 protein. Here the sample spans a few hundred thousand distinct CDR3 sequences, roughly a quarter being singletons. With regard to this clonotype: As yet, its antigen is unknown.

The rearrangement joins TRBV7-3 to TRBJ2-7; TRBD2 might be the D (6 bases). This sequence was found in a female donor with Graves disease. Source: peripheral blood mononuclear cells (PBMCs), taken when the disease was refractory, from a patient treated with antithyroid drugs. The CDR3, as DNA: TGTGCCAGCAGCCCTCCCCGGGGATCAGCGGGTAACTACGAGCAGTACTTC. Encoded protein: CASSPPRGSAGNYEQYF.